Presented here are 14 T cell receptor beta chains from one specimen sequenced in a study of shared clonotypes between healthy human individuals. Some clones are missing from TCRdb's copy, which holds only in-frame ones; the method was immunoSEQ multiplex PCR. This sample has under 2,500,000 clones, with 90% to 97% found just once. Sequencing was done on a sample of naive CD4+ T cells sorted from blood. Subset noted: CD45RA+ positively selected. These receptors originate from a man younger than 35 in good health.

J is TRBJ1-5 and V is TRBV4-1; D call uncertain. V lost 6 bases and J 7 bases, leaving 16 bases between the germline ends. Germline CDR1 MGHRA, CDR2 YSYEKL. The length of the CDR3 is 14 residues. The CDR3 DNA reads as TGCGCCAGCAGTCTCAGCCAGAGTCAGCAGCCCCAGCATTTT. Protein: CASSLSQSQQPQHF.

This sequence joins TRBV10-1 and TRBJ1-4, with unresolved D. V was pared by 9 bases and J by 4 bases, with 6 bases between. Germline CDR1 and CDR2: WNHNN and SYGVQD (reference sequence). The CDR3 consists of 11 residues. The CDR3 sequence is CASDRNEKLFF. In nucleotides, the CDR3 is TGCGCCAGTGATCGTAATGAAAAACTGTTTTTT.

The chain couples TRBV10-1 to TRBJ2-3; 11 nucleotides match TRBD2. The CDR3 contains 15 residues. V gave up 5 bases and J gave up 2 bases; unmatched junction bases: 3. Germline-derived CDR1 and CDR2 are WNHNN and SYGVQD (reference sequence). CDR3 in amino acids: CASSRLAGLTDTQYF. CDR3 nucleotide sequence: TGCGCCAGCAGTCGACTAGCGGGACTCACAGATACGCAGTATTTT.

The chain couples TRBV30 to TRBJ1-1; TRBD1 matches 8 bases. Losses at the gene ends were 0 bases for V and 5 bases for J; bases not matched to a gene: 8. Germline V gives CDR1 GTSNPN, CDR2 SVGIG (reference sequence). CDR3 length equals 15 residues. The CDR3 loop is CAWSVRGRGRTEAFF. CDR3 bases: TGTGCCTGGAGTGTACGAGGCAGGGGGCGGACTGAAGCTTTCTTT. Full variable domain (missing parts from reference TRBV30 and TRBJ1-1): SQTIHQWPATLVQPVGSPLSLECTVEGTSNPNLYWYRQAAGRGLQLLFYSVGIGQISSEVPQNLSASRPQDRQFILSSKKLLLSDSGFYLCAWSVRGRGRTEAFFGQGTRLTVV.

The chain's CDR3 is CASSTQGSLSGNTIYF. The CDR3 coding sequence is TGTGCCAGCAGTACCCAGGGGAGTCTCTCTGGAAACACCATATATTTT. The chain carries TRBV28 and TRBJ1-3; TRBD1 might be the D (6 bases). The germline V gene encodes CDR1 MDHEN and CDR2 SYDVKM. V was shortened by 5 bases and J by 0 bases, with 14 bases between the two germline ends. This CDR3 is 16 amino acids long. Full variable domain (outside the CDR3, taken from reference TRBV28 and TRBJ1-3): DVKVTQSSRYLVKRTGEKVFLECVQDMDHENMFWYRQDPGLGLRLIYFSYDVKMKEKGDIPEGYSVSREKKERFSLILESASTNQTSMYLCASSTQGSLSGNTIYFGEGSWLTVV.

The CDR3 nucleotides read TGTGCCAGCAGTTTGGGAGGTTACAGCAATCAGCCCCAGCATTTT. Amino acid sequence: CASSLGGYSNQPQHF. This chain connects TRBV6-5 to TRBJ1-5; D is uncertain. The germline V and J ends were trimmed by 4 bases and 1 base, with 11 bases remaining between them. The germline CDR1 and CDR2 sequences are MNHEY and SVGAGI. The CDR3 contains 15 residues.

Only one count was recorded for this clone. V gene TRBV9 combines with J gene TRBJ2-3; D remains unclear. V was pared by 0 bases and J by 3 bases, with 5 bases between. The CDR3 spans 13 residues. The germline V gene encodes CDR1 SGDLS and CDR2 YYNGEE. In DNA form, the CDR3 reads TGTGCCAGCAGCGTAGCGGTGACAGATACGCAGTATTTT. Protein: CASSVAVTDTQYF.

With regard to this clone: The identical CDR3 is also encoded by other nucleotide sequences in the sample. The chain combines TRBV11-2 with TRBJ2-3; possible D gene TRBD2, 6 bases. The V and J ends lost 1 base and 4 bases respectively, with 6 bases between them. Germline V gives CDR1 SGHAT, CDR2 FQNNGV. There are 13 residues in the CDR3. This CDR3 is CASSLGRADTQYF. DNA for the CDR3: TGTGCCAGCAGCTTAGGGAGGGCAGATACGCAGTATTTT.

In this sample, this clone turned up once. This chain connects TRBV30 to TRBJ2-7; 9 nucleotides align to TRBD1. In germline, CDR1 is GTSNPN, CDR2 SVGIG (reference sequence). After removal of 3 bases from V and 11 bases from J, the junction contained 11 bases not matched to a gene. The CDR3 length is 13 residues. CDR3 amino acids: CAWRGTGTNVKYF. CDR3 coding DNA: TGTGCCTGGAGAGGGACAGGGACGAATGTCAAGTACTTC. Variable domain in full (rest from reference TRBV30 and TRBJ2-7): SQTIHQWPATLVQPVGSPLSLECTVEGTSNPNLYWYRQAAGRGLQLLFYSVGIGQISSEVPQNLSASRPQDRQFILSSKKLLLSDSGFYLCAWRGTGTNVKYFGPGTRLTVT.

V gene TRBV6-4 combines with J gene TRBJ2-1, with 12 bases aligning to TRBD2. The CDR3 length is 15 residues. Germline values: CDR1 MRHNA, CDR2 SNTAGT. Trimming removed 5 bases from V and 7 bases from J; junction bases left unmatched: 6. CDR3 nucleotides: TGTGCCAGCAGTAGAGGACTAGCGGGGCGGAATGAGCAGTTCTTC. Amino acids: CASSRGLAGRNEQFF.

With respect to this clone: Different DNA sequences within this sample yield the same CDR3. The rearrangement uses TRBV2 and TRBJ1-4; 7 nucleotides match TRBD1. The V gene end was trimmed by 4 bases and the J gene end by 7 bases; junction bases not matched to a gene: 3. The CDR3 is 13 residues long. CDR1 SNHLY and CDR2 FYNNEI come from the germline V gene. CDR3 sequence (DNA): TGTGCCAGCAGTGGACAGGGAGGTGAAAAACTGTTTTTT. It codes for CASSGQGGEKLFF.

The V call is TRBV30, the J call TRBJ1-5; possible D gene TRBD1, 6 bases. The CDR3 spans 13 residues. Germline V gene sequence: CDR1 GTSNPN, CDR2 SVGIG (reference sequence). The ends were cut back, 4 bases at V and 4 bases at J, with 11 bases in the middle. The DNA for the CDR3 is TGTGCCTGGACGAACAGGGATAATCAGCCCCAGCATTTT. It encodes CAWTNRDNQPQHF.

The CDR3: CSVAQGPSNYGYTF. DNA of the CDR3: TGCAGCGTTGCCCAGGGCCCCTCTAACTATGGCTACACCTTC. The V call is TRBV29-1, the J call TRBJ1-2; D may be TRBD1 (5 bases). This CDR3 contains 14 residues. The V gene's germline CDR1 is SQVTM and CDR2 ANQGSEA. V dropped 4 bases and J dropped 0 bases, with 12 bases sitting between them.

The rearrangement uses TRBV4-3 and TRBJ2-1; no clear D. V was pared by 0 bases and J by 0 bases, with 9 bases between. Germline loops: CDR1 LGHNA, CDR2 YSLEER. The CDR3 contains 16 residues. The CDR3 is CASSQDAAYSYNEQFF. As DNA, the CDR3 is TGCGCCAGCAGCCAAGACGCCGCCTACTCCTACAATGAGCAGTTCTTC.